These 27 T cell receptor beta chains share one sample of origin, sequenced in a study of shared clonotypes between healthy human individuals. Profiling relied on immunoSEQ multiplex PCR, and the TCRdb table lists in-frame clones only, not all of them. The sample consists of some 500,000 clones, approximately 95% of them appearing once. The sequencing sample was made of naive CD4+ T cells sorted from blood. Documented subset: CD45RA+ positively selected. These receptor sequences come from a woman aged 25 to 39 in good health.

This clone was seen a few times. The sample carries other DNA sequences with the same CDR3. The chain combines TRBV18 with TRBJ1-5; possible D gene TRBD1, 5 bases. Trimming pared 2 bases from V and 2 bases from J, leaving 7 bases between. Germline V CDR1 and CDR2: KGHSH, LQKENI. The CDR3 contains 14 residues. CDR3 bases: TGTGCCAGCTCACCAGGGGGGGGCAATCAGCCCCAGCATTTT. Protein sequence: CASSPGGGNQPQHF.

In nucleotides, the CDR3 is TGCAGCGCCACCGGGACGGTGAACACCGGGGAGCTGTTTTTT. The encoded protein is CSATGTVNTGELFF. The J gene is TRBJ2-2, the V gene TRBV29-1; D is perhaps TRBD1 or TRBD2 (5 bases each). V was trimmed by 7 bases and J by 1 base, leaving 13 bases between them. CDR3 length equals 14 residues. The germline V gene encodes CDR1 SQVTM and CDR2 ANQGSEA.

The CDR3 DNA is TGCGCCAGCAGCCCTCGCGGCCCCTCCGACACCGGGGAGCTGTTTTTT. Amino acid sequence: CASSPRGPSDTGELFF. V and J are TRBV5-1 and TRBJ2-2; D remains unclear. Germline V CDR1 and CDR2: SGHRS, YFSETQ. The CDR3 runs 16 residues. The germline V and J ends were trimmed by 4 bases and 3 bases, with 16 bases remaining between them.

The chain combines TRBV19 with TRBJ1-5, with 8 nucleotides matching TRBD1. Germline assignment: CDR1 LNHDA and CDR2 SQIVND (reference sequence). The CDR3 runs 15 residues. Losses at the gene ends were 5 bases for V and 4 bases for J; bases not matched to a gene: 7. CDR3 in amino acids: CASSATGAINQPQHF. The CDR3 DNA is TGTGCCAGTAGTGCGACAGGGGCCATTAATCAGCCCCAGCATTTT.

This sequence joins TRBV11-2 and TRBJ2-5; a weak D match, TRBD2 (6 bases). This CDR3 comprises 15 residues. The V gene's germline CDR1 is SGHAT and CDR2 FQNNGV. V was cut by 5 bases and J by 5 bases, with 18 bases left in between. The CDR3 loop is CASSLRLPGGETQYF. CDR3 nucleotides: TGTGCCAGCAGCCTGCGACTCCCTGGAGGGGAGACCCAGTACTTC.

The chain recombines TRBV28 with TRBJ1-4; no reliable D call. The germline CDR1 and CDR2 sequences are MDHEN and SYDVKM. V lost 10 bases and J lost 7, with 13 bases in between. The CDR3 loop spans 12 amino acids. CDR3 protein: CATSTGGEKLFF. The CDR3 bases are TGTGCCACTTCAACCGGAGGTGAAAAACTGTTTTTT.

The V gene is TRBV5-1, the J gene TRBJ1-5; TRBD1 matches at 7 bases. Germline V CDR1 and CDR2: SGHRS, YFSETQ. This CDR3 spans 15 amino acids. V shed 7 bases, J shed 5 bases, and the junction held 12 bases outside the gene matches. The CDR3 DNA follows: TGCGCCAGCCAACTTATTACAGGGGCCGATCAGCCCCAGCATTTT. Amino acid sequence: CASQLITGADQPQHF.

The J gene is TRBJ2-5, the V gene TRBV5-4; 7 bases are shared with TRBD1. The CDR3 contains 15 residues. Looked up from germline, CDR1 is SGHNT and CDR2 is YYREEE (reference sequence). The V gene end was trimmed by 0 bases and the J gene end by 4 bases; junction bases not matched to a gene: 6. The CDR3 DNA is TGTGCCAGCAGCTTGGAAGGGGGCGCAGGAGAGACCCAGTACTTC. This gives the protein CASSLEGGAGETQYF.

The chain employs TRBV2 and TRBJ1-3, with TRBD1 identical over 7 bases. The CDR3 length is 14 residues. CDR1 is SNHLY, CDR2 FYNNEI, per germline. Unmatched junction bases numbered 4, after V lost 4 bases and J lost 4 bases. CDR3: CASSGQGVGNTIYF. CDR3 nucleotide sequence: TGTGCCAGCAGTGGACAGGGCGTGGGAAACACCATATATTTT.

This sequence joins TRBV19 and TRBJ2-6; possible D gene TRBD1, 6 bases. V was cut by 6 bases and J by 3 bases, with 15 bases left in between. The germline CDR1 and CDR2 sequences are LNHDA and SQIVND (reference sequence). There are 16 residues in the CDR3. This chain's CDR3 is CASRDRTTLGANVLTF. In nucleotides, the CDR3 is TGTGCCAGTAGGGACAGAACCACCCTTGGGGCCAACGTCCTGACTTTC.

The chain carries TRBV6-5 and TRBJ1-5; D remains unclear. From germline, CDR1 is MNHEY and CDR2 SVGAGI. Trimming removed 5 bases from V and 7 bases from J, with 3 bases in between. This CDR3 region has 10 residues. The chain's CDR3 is CASSDQPQHF. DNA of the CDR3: TGTGCCAGCAGTGACCAGCCCCAGCATTTT.

The CDR3 DNA follows: TGTGCCAGCAGTTTGGAGACAGGGGAAAACTATGGCTACACCTTC. It yields the protein CASSLETGENYGYTF. The chain couples TRBV28 to TRBJ1-2, with 8 bases fitting TRBD1. Germline assignment: CDR1 MDHEN and CDR2 SYDVKM. The CDR3 covers 15 residues. Unmatched junction bases numbered 5, after V lost 3 bases and J lost 2 bases.

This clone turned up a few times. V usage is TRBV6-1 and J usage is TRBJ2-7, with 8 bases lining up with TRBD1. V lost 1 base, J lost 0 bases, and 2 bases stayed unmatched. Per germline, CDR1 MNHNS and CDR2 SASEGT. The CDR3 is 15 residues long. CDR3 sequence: CASSEVDRASYEQYF. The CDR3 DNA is TGTGCCAGCAGTGAAGTGGACAGGGCCTCCTACGAGCAGTACTTC.

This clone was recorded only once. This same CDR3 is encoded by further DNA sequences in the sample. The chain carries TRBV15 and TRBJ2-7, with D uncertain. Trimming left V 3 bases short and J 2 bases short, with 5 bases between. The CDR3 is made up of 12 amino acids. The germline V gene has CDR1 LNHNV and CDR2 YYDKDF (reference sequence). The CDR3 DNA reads TGTGCCACCAGCAGGGACGCCTACGAGCAGTACTTC. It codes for CATSRDAYEQYF.

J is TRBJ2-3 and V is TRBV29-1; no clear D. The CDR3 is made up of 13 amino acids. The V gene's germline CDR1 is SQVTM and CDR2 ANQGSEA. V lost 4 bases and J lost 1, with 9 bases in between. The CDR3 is CSVGRPGTDTQYF. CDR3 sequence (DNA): TGCAGCGTTGGTCGGCCCGGCACAGATACGCAGTATTTT.

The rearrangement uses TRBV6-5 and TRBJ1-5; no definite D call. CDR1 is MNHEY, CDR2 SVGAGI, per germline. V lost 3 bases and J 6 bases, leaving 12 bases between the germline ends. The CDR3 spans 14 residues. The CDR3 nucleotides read TGTGCCAGCAGTTATGACGCGGGGAGTCAGCCCCAGCATTTT. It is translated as CASSYDAGSQPQHF.

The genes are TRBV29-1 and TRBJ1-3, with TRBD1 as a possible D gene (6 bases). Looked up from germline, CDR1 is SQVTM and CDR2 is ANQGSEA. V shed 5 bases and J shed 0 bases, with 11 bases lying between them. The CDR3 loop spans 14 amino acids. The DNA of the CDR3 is TGCAGCGTTAAAGGGACATTCTCTGGAAACACCATATATTTT. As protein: CSVKGTFSGNTIYF. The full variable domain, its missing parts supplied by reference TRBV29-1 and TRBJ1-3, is SAVISQKPSRDICQRGTSLTIQCQVDSQVTMMFWYRQQPGQSLTLIATANQGSEATYESGFVIDKFPISRPNLTFSTLTVSNMSPEDSSIYLCSVKGTFSGNTIYFGEGSWLTVV.

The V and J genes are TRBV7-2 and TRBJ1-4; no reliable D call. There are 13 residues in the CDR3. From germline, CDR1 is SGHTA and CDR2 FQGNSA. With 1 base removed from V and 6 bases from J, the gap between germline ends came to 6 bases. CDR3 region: CASSLDGDEKLFF. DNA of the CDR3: TGTGCCAGCAGCTTAGACGGGGATGAAAAACTGTTTTTT.

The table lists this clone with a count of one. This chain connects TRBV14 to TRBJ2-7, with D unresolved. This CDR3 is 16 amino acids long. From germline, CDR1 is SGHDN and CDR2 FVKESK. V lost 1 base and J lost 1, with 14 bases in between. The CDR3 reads CASSQAPSPDSYEQYF. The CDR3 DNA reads TGTGCCAGCAGCCAAGCGCCCAGTCCAGATTCCTACGAGCAGTACTTC. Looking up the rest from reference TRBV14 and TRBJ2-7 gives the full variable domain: EAGVTQFPSHSVIEKGQTVTLRCDPISGHDNLYWYRRVMGKEIKFLLHFVKESKQDESGMPNNRFLAERTGGTYSTLKVQPAELEDSGVYFCASSQAPSPDSYEQYFGPGTRLTVT.

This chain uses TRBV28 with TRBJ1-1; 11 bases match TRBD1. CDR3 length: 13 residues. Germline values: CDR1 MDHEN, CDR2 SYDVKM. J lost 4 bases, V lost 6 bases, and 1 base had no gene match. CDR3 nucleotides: TGTGCCAGCAGAGGACAGGGGGCCACTGAAGCTTTCTTT. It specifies CASRGQGATEAFF.

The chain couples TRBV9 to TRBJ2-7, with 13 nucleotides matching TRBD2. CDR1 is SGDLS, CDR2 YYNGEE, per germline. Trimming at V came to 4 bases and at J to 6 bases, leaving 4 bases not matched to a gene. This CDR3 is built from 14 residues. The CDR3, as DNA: TGTGCCAGCAGCCCGGGACTAGCGGGAAGCGAGCAGTACTTC. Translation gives CASSPGLAGSEQYF.

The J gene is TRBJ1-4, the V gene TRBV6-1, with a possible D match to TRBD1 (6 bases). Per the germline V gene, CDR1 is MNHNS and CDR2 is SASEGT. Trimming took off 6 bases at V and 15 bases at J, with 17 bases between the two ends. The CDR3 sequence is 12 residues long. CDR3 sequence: CASRAGALGVFF. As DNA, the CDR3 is TGTGCCAGCAGAGCGGGGGCCCTGGGAGTGTTTTTT.

CDR3 protein: CASNGGPDWAQETQYF. In nucleotides, the CDR3 is TGTGCCAGTAACGGGGGGCCAGACTGGGCCCAAGAGACCCAGTACTTC. The chain is built from TRBV19 and TRBJ2-5; a possible D gene is TRBD2 (7 bases). The CDR3 extends over 16 amino acids. Germline loops: CDR1 LNHDA, CDR2 SQIVND (reference sequence). Trimming pared 7 bases from V and 1 base from J, leaving 19 bases between.

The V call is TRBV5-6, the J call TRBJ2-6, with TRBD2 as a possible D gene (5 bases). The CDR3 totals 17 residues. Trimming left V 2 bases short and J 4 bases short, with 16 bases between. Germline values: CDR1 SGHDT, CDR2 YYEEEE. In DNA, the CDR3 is TGTGCCAGCAGCTTTTACCCCACTAGAACCGGGGCCAACGTCCTGACTTTC. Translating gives CASSFYPTRTGANVLTF.

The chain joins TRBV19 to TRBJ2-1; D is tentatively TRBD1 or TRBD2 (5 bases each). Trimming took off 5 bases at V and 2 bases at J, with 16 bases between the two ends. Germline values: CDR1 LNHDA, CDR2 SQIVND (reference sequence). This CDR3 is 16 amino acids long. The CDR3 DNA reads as TGTGCCAGTAGTCGCCCCCTAGCAGGGACCTACAATGAGCAGTTCTTC. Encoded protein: CASSRPLAGTYNEQFF. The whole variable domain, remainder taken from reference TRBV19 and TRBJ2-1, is DGGITQSPKYLFRKEGQNVTLSCEQNLNHDAMYWYRQDPGQGLRLIYYSQIVNDFQKGDIAEGYSVSREKKESFPLTVTSAQKNPTAFYLCASSRPLAGTYNEQFFGPGTRLTVL.

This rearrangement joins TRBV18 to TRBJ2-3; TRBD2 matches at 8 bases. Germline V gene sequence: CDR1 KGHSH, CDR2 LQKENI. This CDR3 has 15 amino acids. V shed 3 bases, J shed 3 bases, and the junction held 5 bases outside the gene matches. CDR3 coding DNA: TGTGCCAGCTCACCCGGAGCGGGAGAGACAGATACGCAGTATTTT. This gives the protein CASSPGAGETDTQYF.

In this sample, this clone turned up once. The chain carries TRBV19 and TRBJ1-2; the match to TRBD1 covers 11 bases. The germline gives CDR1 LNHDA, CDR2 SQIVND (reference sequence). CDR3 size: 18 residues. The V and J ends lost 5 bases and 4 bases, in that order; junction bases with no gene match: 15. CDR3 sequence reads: CASSPNGQGASSPYGYTF. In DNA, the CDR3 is TGTGCCAGTAGTCCCAACGGACAGGGGGCCTCTTCTCCCTATGGCTACACCTTC.